This T cell receptor beta chain stems from a study of T cells in Graves' hyperthyroidism and ophthalmopathy. V lost 0 bases, J lost 7 bases, and 10 bases lay in between. Germline V gives CDR1 ENHRY, CDR2 SYGVKD. The CDR3 extends over 14 amino acids. TCR beta CDR3 regions were amplified from RNA. A first-round RT-PCR of the TCR CDR3 used the HTBI primer set. TCRdb ran MiXCR on the multiplex PCR reads and lists one entry per CDR3 protein. The sample holds about 600,000 distinct CDR3 sequences, more than 15% seen once. V usage is TRBV10-3 and J usage is TRBJ1-5; TRBD1 is a possible D gene (6 bases). The sequence came from a middle-aged woman with Graves' ophthalmopathy. The specimen sequenced was blood. CDR3 residues: CAISESQGLQPQHF. CDR3 DNA: TGTGCCATCAGTGAGTCGCAGGGGTTACAGCCCCAGCATTTT.